Sequencing of this T cell receptor (beta chain) was carried out in a study of blood T cell repertoires in COVID-19. Study information: Samples of COVID-19 (acute and convalescent) were obtained from the United States, Italy and Spain. The analysed material was cDNA or gDNA that came from T cells, B-cell-depleted T cells, or PBMCs.

Authors' methods: Amplified reference gene primers provided the basis for estimating nucleated cell counts. Sequenced by immunoSEQ multiplex PCR; TCRdb stores in-frame clones only, minus some. That table gives V, J and clone size, and the DNA gave D and trimming. The sample has roughly 39,000 clones; 85% are singletons. With 5 bases removed from V and 6 bases from J, the gap between germline ends came to 16 bases. Per the germline V gene, CDR1 is SGHDN and CDR2 is FVKESK. The CDR3 runs to 14 residues. The receptor comes from a human donor in a cohort sampled during active COVID-19. The sequenced sample consisted of peripheral blood. This chain links TRBV14 with TRBJ1-2, with TRBD1 as a possible D gene (6 bases). The DNA for the CDR3 is TGTGCCAGCAGCTTCCTAAGGACAGACGATGGCTACACCTTC. It encodes CASSFLRTDDGYTF.